A single sample is the source of the 26 T cell receptor beta chains below, sequenced in a study of pediatric ulcerative colitis. TCRdb keeps only in-frame clones here, not all; method: immunoSEQ multiplex PCR. The repertoire includes 20,000 to 30,000 clones, roughly 70% of them detected once, and 7.8% sits in the top ten. During colonoscopy, one to two rectal pinch biopsies were collected. The sequencing input was gut tissue. These receptors came from a boy between 10 and 17 years old with severe ulcerative colitis.

On this clone itself: This same CDR3 is encoded by further DNA sequences in the sample. The chain combines TRBV27 with TRBJ2-7, with 9 bases identical to TRBD2. Per germline, CDR1 MNHEY and CDR2 SMNVEV (reference sequence). This CDR3 is built from 14 residues. Unmatched junction bases numbered 4, after V lost 6 bases and J lost 1 base. The CDR3 bases are TGTGCCAGCAGCCTGACTAGCGGATCCTACGAGCAGTACTTC. Protein: CASSLTSGSYEQYF.

V is TRBV10-1 and J is TRBJ2-7; D not resolved. Germline V CDR1 and CDR2: WNHNN, SYGVQD (reference sequence). The CDR3 covers 13 residues. V lost 9 bases to trimming and J lost 7 bases, with 19 bases between them. CDR3 protein: CASGDSRTPEQYF. Here the CDR3 DNA reads TGCGCCAGTGGGGATAGTCGTACCCCGGAGCAGTACTTC.

The V and J genes are TRBV6-5 and TRBJ2-3; no clear D. This CDR3 has 14 amino acids. Germline CDR1 and CDR2: MNHEY and SVGAGI. V was pared by 0 bases and J by 2 bases, with 6 bases between. CDR3 residues: CASSYSGPTDTQYF. The CDR3 nucleotides are TGTGCCAGCAGTTACTCCGGTCCCACAGATACGCAGTATTTT.

The chain is built from TRBV6-1 and TRBJ1-3, with unresolved D. The CDR3 contains 14 residues. Germline values: CDR1 MNHNS, CDR2 SASEGT. V was trimmed by 2 bases and J by 7 bases, leaving 12 bases between them. Written as DNA, the CDR3 is TGTGCCAGCAGTGAATCTCCCGAAATCAACACCATATATTTT. Protein product: CASSESPEINTIYF.

This chain joins TRBV6-4 and TRBJ2-1, with 10 positions matching TRBD2. Germline values: CDR1 MRHNA, CDR2 SNTAGT. The CDR3 runs to 15 residues. The V gene end was trimmed by 7 bases and the J gene end by 7 bases; junction bases not matched to a gene: 10. Written as DNA, the CDR3 is TGTGCCAGCACCGGGACTAGCGAATATGGGAATGAGCAGTTCTTC. This encodes CASTGTSEYGNEQFF.

The rearrangement uses TRBV19 and TRBJ2-3; possibly TRBD2 for D (6 bases). V gave up 6 bases and J gave up 3 bases, with 10 bases separating them. Germline V CDR1 and CDR2: LNHDA, SQIVND (reference sequence). This CDR3 contains 13 residues. The CDR3 region has the DNA TGTGCCAGTAGAGAGGGAGGAACAGATACGCAGTATTTT. This translates into CASREGGTDTQYF. The variable domain in full, with the rest retrieved from reference TRBV19 and TRBJ2-3, is DGGITQSPKYLFRKEGQNVTLSCEQNLNHDAMYWYRQDPGQGLRLIYYSQIVNDFQKGDIAEGYSVSREKKESFPLTVTSAQKNPTAFYLCASREGGTDTQYFGPGTRLTVL.

The chain has TRBV7-8 and TRBJ1-3; 8 bases line up with TRBD1. Germline V CDR1 and CDR2: SGHVS, FQNEAQ. Losses at the gene ends were 5 bases for V and 0 bases for J; bases not matched to a gene: 6. The CDR3 extends over 16 amino acids. Here the CDR3 reads CASSPGGTYSGNTIYF. CDR3 bases: TGTGCCAGCAGCCCAGGGGGCACGTACTCTGGAAACACCATATATTTT.

The chain uses TRBV7-6 and TRBJ2-7; 9 bases agree with TRBD2. The CDR3 runs to 17 residues. The V gene's germline CDR1 is SGHVS and CDR2 FNYEAQ. The junction had 10 bases not matched to a gene; V was cut back by 2 bases and J by 2 bases. The CDR3 loop is CASSLLGGGRVTYEQYF. In DNA form, the CDR3 reads TGTGCCAGCAGCTTACTTGGGGGCGGGAGGGTAACCTACGAGCAGTACTTC.

The V gene is TRBV30, the J gene TRBJ2-3; maybe TRBD2 (6 bases). CDR1 and CDR2 (germline): GTSNPN, SVGIG (reference sequence). CDR3 length: 13 residues. V gave up 1 base and J gave up 6 bases, with 11 bases separating them. CDR3 in DNA: TGTGCCTGGAGTGCGGCGGGGACGGATACGCAGTATTTT. Translated: CAWSAAGTDTQYF.

This rearrangement joins TRBV6-5 to TRBJ1-3, with a tentative D call TRBD1 (6 bases). CDR1 MNHEY and CDR2 SVGAGI come from the germline V gene. Deletions cut 0 bases from V and 3 bases from J, with 12 bases between. The CDR3 runs to 16 residues. The CDR3 DNA is TGTGCCAGCAGTTACTCGTGGACAGAGTTTGGAAACACCATATATTTT. Its translation is CASSYSWTEFGNTIYF.

The J gene is TRBJ2-1, the V gene TRBV5-1, with TRBD2 matching 9 bases. Germline V gene data show CDR1 as SGHRS and CDR2 as YFSETQ. The CDR3 runs 14 residues. Trimming at V came to 5 bases and at J to 9 bases, leaving 9 bases not matched to a gene. The CDR3 DNA sequence: TGCGCCAGCAGTTCTGCTAGCGGGAATGTTGAGCAGTTCTTC. Its protein is CASSSASGNVEQFF. Full variable domain (remainder filled in from reference TRBV5-1 and TRBJ2-1): KAGVTQTPRYLIKTRGQQVTLSCSPISGHRSVSWYQQTPGQGLQFLFEYFSETQRNKGNFPGRFSGRQFSNSRSEMNVSTLELGDSALYLCASSSASGNVEQFFGPGTRLTVL.

This clone was seen more than once but under ten times. V gene TRBV19 combines with J gene TRBJ2-2; D is unclear. V was shortened by 0 bases and J by 9 bases, with 11 bases between the two germline ends. Per the germline V gene, CDR1 is LNHDA and CDR2 is SQIVND (reference sequence). The CDR3 runs 14 residues. In DNA form, the CDR3 reads TGTGCCAGTAGTATAGATAACTGGCTCCGGGAGCTGTTTTTT. This gives the protein CASSIDNWLRELFF.

This chain joins TRBV6-5 and TRBJ2-7, with TRBD1 matching over 7 bases. After removal of 5 bases from V and 2 bases from J, the junction contained 9 bases not matched to a gene. This CDR3 spans 15 amino acids. Germline CDR1 and CDR2: MNHEY and SVGAGI. CDR3 residues: CASSRRGGKTYEQYF. The CDR3 nucleotides read TGTGCCAGCAGTCGGCGAGGGGGCAAGACCTACGAGCAGTACTTC.

Judged by abundance, this clone is medium-sized (0.01 to 0.1%). This chain links TRBV5-4 with TRBJ2-3; D remains unclear. With 1 base removed from V and 0 bases from J, the gap between germline ends came to 9 bases. The CDR3 is 15 amino acids. Per germline, CDR1 SGHNT and CDR2 YYREEE (reference sequence). CDR3 in DNA: TGTGCCAGCAGCTTGAGCGCGGCTAGCACAGATACGCAGTATTTT. It translates to CASSLSAASTDTQYF.

The chain links TRBV14 to TRBJ2-5; no clear D. Germline lookup yields CDR1 SGHDN and CDR2 FVKESK. The ends were cut back, 0 bases at V and 1 base at J, with 12 bases in the middle. The CDR3 is 16 amino acids. CDR3 nucleotide sequence: TGTGCCAGCAGCCAAGAGAGGAAAGGAGTCCAAGAGACCCAGTACTTC. Encoded protein: CASSQERKGVQETQYF.

The V call is TRBV30, the J call TRBJ2-3; TRBD2 is a possible D gene (5 bases). The V end lost 3 bases, the J end lost 2 bases, and 6 bases lay between the germline ends. Germline V gene lookup returns CDR1 GTSNPN and CDR2 SVGIG (reference sequence). This CDR3 contains 12 residues. The CDR3: CAWSGDTDTQYF. CDR3 DNA: TGTGCCTGGAGCGGGGACACAGATACGCAGTATTTT.

CDR3 amino acids: CASSGGGINRNEQFF. The CDR3 nucleotides read TGTGCCAGCAGCGGAGGCGGGATTAACAGGAATGAGCAGTTCTTC. The J gene is TRBJ2-1, the V gene TRBV5-4; TRBD2 is a possible D gene (6 bases). The germline V gene encodes CDR1 SGHNT and CDR2 YYREEE (reference sequence). The CDR3 runs to 15 residues. V lost 4 bases and J lost 7, with 18 bases in between.

The chain joins TRBV5-1 to TRBJ2-7; TRBD2 matches at 7 bases. This CDR3 has 13 amino acids. The V gene end was trimmed by 4 bases and the J gene end by 3 bases; junction bases not matched to a gene: 4. The germline CDR1 and CDR2 sequences are SGHRS and YFSETQ. The CDR3 nucleotides read TGCGCCAGCAGCCCACGGACTAGCTACGAGCAGTACTTC. It specifies CASSPRTSYEQYF.

V usage is TRBV19 and J usage is TRBJ2-1; D remains unclear. The length of the CDR3 is 13 residues. The germline gives CDR1 LNHDA, CDR2 SQIVND (reference sequence). Trimming removed 7 bases at V and 2 bases at J, with 9 bases between. The CDR3 sequence is CASNPGPYNEQFF. DNA for the CDR3: TGTGCCAGTAATCCCGGACCCTACAATGAGCAGTTCTTC. Together with reference TRBV19 and TRBJ2-1, the CDR3 gives the full variable domain: DGGITQSPKYLFRKEGQNVTLSCEQNLNHDAMYWYRQDPGQGLRLIYYSQIVNDFQKGDIAEGYSVSREKKESFPLTVTSAQKNPTAFYLCASNPGPYNEQFFGPGTRLTVL.

The chain carries TRBV19 and TRBJ2-2; 9 bases line up with TRBD2. The V gene end was trimmed by 4 bases and the J gene end by 4 bases; junction bases not matched to a gene: 4. The germline V gene encodes CDR1 LNHDA and CDR2 SQIVND (reference sequence). The CDR3 is 15 residues long. The CDR3 DNA follows: TGTGCCAGTAGTAGTCTAGCGGGAAGCACCGGGGAGCTGTTTTTT. It yields the protein CASSSLAGSTGELFF. Full variable domain (missing parts from reference TRBV19 and TRBJ2-2): DGGITQSPKYLFRKEGQNVTLSCEQNLNHDAMYWYRQDPGQGLRLIYYSQIVNDFQKGDIAEGYSVSREKKESFPLTVTSAQKNPTAFYLCASSSLAGSTGELFFGEGSRLTVL.

The chain uses TRBV7-2 and TRBJ1-1; D may be TRBD1 (5 bases). The germline V gene encodes CDR1 SGHTA and CDR2 FQGNSA. The germline V and J ends were trimmed by 3 bases and 7 bases, with 12 bases remaining between them. The CDR3 length is 13 residues. The CDR3 loop is CASSFTRGREAFF. For the CDR3, the DNA is TGTGCCAGCAGCTTTACCCGGGGCCGTGAAGCTTTCTTT.

The chain combines TRBV5-1 with TRBJ2-7; the match to TRBD2 covers 7 bases. This CDR3 has 14 residues. Per the germline V gene, CDR1 is SGHRS and CDR2 is YFSETQ. V shed 4 bases and J 3 bases; nucleotides not matched to a gene: 7. CDR3 sequence: CASSPRQRDYEQYF. CDR3 in DNA: TGCGCCAGCAGCCCTCGACAGCGGGACTACGAGCAGTACTTC.

The chain uses TRBV5-4 and TRBJ2-5; 9 nucleotides line up with TRBD2. CDR1 and CDR2 from the germline V gene are SGHNT and YYREEE (reference sequence). The V segment lost 3 bases and the J segment 1 base; nucleotides outside the gene matches: 4. The CDR3 covers 15 residues. The CDR3 is CASSSTSGVQETQYF. The DNA for the CDR3 is TGTGCCAGCAGCTCGACTAGCGGTGTCCAAGAGACCCAGTACTTC.

As concerns this clone: Other nucleotide sequences in the sample specify the same CDR3. This chain connects TRBV7-2 to TRBJ2-7; D is perhaps TRBD2 (5 bases). Deletions cut 9 bases from V and 1 base from J, with 22 bases between. The CDR3 totals 16 residues. Per the germline V gene, CDR1 is SGHTA and CDR2 is FQGNSA. CDR3 bases: TGTGCCAGTAGCCCCAACAACGGGAAAGGGTCCTACGAGCAGTACTTC. Protein product: CASSPNNGKGSYEQYF.

V is TRBV14 and J is TRBJ2-3, with 8 bases lining up with TRBD2. The germline CDR1 and CDR2 sequences are SGHDN and FVKESK. The CDR3 contains 13 residues. Losses at the gene ends were 5 bases for V and 12 bases for J; bases not matched to a gene: 10. The CDR3 is CASSYLRAGGQYF. CDR3 DNA sequence: TGTGCCAGCAGCTACCTTCGGGCGGGAGGTCAGTATTTT.

This clone was seen more than once but under ten times. The V gene is TRBV6-4, the J gene TRBJ1-2; the D is unclear. V lost 5 bases, J lost 8 bases, and 18 bases lay in between. The CDR3 has 14 residues. Germline CDR1 and CDR2: MRHNA and SNTAGT. CDR3 residues: CASSYSWAGSGYTF. In DNA form, the CDR3 reads TGTGCCAGCAGTTACAGTTGGGCAGGATCCGGCTACACCTTC.